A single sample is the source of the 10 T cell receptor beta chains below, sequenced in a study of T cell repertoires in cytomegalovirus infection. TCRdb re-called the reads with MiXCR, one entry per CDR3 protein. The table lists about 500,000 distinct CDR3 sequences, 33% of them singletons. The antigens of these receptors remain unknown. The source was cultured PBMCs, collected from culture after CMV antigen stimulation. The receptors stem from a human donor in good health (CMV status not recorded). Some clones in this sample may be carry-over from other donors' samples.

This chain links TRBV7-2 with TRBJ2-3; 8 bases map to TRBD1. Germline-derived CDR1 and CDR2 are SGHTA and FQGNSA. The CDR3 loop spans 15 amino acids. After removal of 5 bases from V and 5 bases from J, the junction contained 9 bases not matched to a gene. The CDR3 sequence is CASSALRGQGDTQYF. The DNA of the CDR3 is TGTGCCAGCAGCGCGCTCAGGGGGCAGGGAGATACGCAGTATTTT.

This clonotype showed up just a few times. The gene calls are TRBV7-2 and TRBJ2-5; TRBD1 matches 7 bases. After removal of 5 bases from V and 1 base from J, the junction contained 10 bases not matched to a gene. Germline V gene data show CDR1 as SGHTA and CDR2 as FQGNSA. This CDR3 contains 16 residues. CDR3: CASSLLGRGTQETQYF. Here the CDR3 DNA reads TGTGCCAGCAGCCTCTTGGGCAGGGGGACCCAAGAGACCCAGTACTTC.

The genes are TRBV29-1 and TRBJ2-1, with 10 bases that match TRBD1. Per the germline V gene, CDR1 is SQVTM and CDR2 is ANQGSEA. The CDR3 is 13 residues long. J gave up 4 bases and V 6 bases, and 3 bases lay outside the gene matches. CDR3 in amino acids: CSVGTGVYNEQFF. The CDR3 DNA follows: TGCAGCGTCGGGACAGGGGTATACAATGAGCAGTTCTTC.

The CDR3 DNA follows: TGTGCCAGCAGCCCGGGTGACACCATATATTTT. This encodes CASSPGDTIYF. V and J are TRBV13 and TRBJ1-3; no clear D gene. The CDR3 loop spans 11 amino acids. Germline V gives CDR1 PRHDT, CDR2 FYEKMQ (reference sequence). Trimming pared 5 bases from V and 8 bases from J, leaving 7 bases between.

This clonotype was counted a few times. The CDR3 DNA sequence: TGTGCCAGCAAAGACTCGGGACAGAGCTCTGGAAACACCATATATTTT. Translating it yields CASKDSGQSSGNTIYF. V is TRBV6-1 and J is TRBJ1-3, with TRBD1 matching over 7 bases. The length of the CDR3 is 16 residues. CDR1 and CDR2 (germline): MNHNS, SASEGT. With V trimmed by 7 bases and J by 0 bases, 9 bases remained unmatched.

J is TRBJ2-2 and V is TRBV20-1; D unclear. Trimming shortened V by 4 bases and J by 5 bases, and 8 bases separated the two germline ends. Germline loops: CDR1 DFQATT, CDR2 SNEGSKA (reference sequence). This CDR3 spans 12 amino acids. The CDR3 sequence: CSAIVGTGELFF. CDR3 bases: TGCAGTGCTATAGTGGGGACCGGGGAGCTGTTTTTT.

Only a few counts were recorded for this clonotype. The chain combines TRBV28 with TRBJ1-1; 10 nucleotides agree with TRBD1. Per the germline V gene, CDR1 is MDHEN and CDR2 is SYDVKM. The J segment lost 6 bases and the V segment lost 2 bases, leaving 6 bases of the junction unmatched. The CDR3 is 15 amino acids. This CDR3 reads CASSLRTGGWSEAFF. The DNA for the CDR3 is TGTGCCAGCAGTTTAAGGACAGGGGGATGGTCTGAAGCTTTCTTT.

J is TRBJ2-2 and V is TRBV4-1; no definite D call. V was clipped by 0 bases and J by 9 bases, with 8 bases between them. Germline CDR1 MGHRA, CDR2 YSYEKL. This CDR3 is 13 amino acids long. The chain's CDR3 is CASSQDRSRELFF. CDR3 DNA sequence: TGCGCCAGCAGCCAAGACAGGTCCCGGGAGCTGTTTTTT.

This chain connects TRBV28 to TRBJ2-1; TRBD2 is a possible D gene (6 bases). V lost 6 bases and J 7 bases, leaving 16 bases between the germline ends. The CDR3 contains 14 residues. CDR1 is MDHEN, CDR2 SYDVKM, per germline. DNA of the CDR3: TGTGCCAGCAGCCCCGGTGGGACTGCTAATGAGCAGTTCTTC. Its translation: CASSPGGTANEQFF.

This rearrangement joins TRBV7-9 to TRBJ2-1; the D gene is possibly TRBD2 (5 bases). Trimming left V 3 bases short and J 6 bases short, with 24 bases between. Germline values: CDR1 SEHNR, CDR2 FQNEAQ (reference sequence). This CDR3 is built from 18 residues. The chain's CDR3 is CASSLVIGFQFEGNEQFF. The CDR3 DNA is TGTGCCAGCAGCTTGGTGATTGGGTTCCAGTTTGAGGGCAATGAGCAGTTCTTC.